This T cell receptor beta chain was documented in a study of cytomegalovirus exposure and HLA in healthy donors. Broader study findings: Specific recognition of CMV antigens was confirmed in vitro for three chains (all CMV-associated). It was taken for granted in presence/absence analyses that sequencing depth across donors was roughly uniform. Excluded were some V segments that proved indistinguishable, including TRBV6-2 and TRBV6-3. Using a false discovery rate of 0.05, a later analysis showed that about 16,000 TCR beta sequences were associated with HLA alleles.

V lost 3 bases and J lost 5; bases outside the gene matches: 7. CDR3 length equals 16 residues. Germline V gene data show CDR1 as MDHEN and CDR2 as SYDVKM. On this clone: Antigen unknown.

13 Jbeta primers and 60 Vbeta primers were used for the PCR. Measured with immunoSEQ multiplex PCR; TCRdb has only the in-frame clones, and not every one. The sample lists 150,000 to 200,000 clones; less than 90% were seen once. This chain connects TRBV28 to TRBJ2-3; the match to TRBD1 covers 11 bases. This TCR came from a boy aged 10-17 years in good health and CMV-seronegative. The sample taken for sequencing was PBMCs. The CDR3 sequence: CASSLPGQGAGDTQYF. The CDR3 coding sequence is TGTGCCAGCAGTTTGCCTGGACAGGGGGCGGGAGATACGCAGTATTTT.